The entry that follows covers one TCR beta chain sequence. In this sample, this clonotype turned up a few times. Its antigen is not yet known. Base qualities are not recorded, but no much larger clone differs from it by a single base. This was a case-control study nested in a cohort of healthcare workers in London, UK, who had nasopharyngeal swab PCR tests and blood samples taken every week. Healthcare workers were enrolled in the week of the UK lockdown, from 23 to 31 March 2020, and were followed every week for up to roughly 16 weeks. This entry comes from a study of early T cells in non-severe SARS-CoV-2 infection (dated by TCRdb to the early 2020s). General notes on the study: Bulk RNA from unsorted whole blood was used for TCR sequencing, so alpha and beta chains could not be paired.

Libraries were built with 5' RACE. The reads were generated on a NextSeq 500. The TCR library protocol attached unique molecular identifiers to individual cDNA molecules to correct for sequencing error and PCR bias. Both TCR alpha and beta chains were sequenced, and tight co-correlation was observed between alpha and beta sequence abundances in each sample. As for the authors' bioinformatics: Decombinator V4 was used to annotate the V gene, J gene and CDR3 of the TCR sequences. TCRs were defined as expanded if a significant change between any two time points was detected under a Poisson model with p below 0.0001. Abundances of TCRs were expressed as counts per million after normalisation to the total number of TCRs sequenced in each sample. MAIT TCRs were defined by TRAV1-2 paired with TRAJ12, TRAJ20 or TRAJ33, and iNKT TCRs by TRAV10 paired with TRAJ18. VDJdb, accessed 1 November 2021, was searched for CMV, EBV and SARS-CoV-2 annotated TCRs, excluding TCRs annotated for multiple antigens. The raw public data were reprocessed by TCRdb itself: fastp quality trimming at Q25, MiXCR clonotype calling, in-frame beta chains only. Each CDR3 protein appears once, grouped with its most common genes and DNA. The V and J calls, along with clone size, are taken from TCRdb and not from the paper's own processing. The sample contains some 42,000 distinct CDR3 sequences, less than 6.5% of them found a single time. The leading ten clones occupy around 8% of the sample.

V drops 4 bases and J drops 6 bases, leaving 11 bases in between. Including the terminal cysteine and phenylalanine, the CDR3 comprises 12 residues. The DNA shown is the 36-base CDR3, in frame from base 1. Sequences SGHDT (CDR1) and YYEEEE (CDR2) are obtained from the germline V gene. The paper's findings and limits, for the study overall: VDJdb matching was skewed toward anti-spike CD8 responses and likely underestimated virus-specific expansions by missing private and CD4 specificities.

The clonotype originates from an adult who was a healthcare worker with PCR-confirmed SARS-CoV-2 infection or an uninfected control (not recorded which). The specimen comprised whole blood, sampled at baseline. The V and J segments used are TRBV5-6 and TRBJ2-7, with TRBD1 tentatively as D gene (5 bases match). The CDR3 region reads CASSGDSSEQYF. The bases are TGTGCCAGCAGCGGCGACAGCTCCGAGCAGTACTTC.